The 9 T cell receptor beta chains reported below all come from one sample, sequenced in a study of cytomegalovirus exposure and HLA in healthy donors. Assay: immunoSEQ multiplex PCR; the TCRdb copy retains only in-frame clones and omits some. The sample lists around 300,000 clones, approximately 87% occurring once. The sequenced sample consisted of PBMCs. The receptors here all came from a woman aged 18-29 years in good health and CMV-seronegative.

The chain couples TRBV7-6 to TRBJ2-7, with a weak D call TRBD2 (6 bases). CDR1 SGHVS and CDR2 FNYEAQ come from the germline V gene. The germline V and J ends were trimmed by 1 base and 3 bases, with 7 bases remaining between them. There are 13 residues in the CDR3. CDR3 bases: TGTGCCAGCAGCTTAGACGGGAGCTACGAGCAGTACTTC. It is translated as CASSLDGSYEQYF.

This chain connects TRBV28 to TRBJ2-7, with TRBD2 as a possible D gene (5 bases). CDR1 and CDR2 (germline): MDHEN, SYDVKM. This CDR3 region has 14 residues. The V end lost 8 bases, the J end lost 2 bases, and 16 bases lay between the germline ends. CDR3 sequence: CASGTLGFTYEQYF. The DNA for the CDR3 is TGTGCCAGCGGAACACTAGGATTCACCTACGAGCAGTACTTC.

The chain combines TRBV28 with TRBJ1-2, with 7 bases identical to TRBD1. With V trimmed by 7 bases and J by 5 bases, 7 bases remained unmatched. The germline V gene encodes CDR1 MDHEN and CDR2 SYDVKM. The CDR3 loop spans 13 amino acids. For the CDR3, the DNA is TGTGCCAGCATCCAGACAGGGACTTATGGCTACACCTTC. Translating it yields CASIQTGTYGYTF.

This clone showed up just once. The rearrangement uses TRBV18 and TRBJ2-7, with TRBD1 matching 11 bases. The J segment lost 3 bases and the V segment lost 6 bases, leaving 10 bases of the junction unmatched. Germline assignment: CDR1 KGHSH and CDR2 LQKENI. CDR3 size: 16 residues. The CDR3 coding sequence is TGTGCCAGCTCGCCTAAGACCGGGACAGGGGGCTACGAGCAGTACTTC. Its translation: CASSPKTGTGGYEQYF.

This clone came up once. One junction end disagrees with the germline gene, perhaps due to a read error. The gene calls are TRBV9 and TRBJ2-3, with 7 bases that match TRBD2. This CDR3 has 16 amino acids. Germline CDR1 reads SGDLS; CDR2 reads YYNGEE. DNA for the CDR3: TGTGCCAGCAGCGTAGCTGGCGGGAGTGTCACAGAAACGCAGTATTTT. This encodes CASSVAGGSVTETQYF.

CDR3 DNA sequence: TGTGCCAGCTCACCAGATGGGGGGTATGGCTACACCTTC. Translated, it gives CASSPDGGYGYTF. V and J are TRBV18 and TRBJ1-2, with D maybe TRBD1 (5 bases). CDR1 is KGHSH and CDR2 is LQKENI in the germline V gene. The CDR3 runs 13 residues. Trimming removed 2 bases at V and 5 bases at J, with 9 bases between.

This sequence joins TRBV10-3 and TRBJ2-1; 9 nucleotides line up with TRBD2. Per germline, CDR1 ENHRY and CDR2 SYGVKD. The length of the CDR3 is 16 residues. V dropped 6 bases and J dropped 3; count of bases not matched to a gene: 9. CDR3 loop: CAISLNGAGGYNEQFF. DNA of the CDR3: TGTGCCATCAGCCTCAATGGAGCGGGAGGCTACAATGAGCAGTTCTTC.

The CDR3 loop reads CASSSTSGISYEQYF. CDR3 nucleotide sequence: TGTGCCAGCAGCTCCACTAGCGGGATCTCCTACGAGCAGTACTTC. The genes are TRBV7-6 and TRBJ2-7; 10 bases map to TRBD2. With V trimmed by 4 bases and J by 0 bases, 3 bases remained unmatched. The germline CDR1 and CDR2 sequences are SGHVS and FNYEAQ. CDR3 length: 15 amino acids.

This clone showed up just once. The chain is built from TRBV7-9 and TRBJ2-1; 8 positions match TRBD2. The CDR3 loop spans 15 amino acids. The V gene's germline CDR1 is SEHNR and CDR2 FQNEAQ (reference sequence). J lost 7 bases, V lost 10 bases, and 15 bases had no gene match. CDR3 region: CATSREGQAGNEQFF. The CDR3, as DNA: TGTGCCACCTCACGGGAGGGCCAGGCAGGAAATGAGCAGTTCTTC.